Listed below are T cell receptor beta chains from one sample, sequenced in a study of blood T cell repertoires in COVID-19. The method was immunoSEQ multiplex PCR; TCRdb's version includes in-frame clones alone and lacks a portion of them. The data hold 150,000 or so clones, with around 84% observed a single time. The sequenced sample consisted of peripheral blood. The source is an older woman with acute or convalescent COVID-19. CDR3s include the opening cysteine and the closing phenylalanine or tryptophan. Each record gives: clone size, V gene, D gene, J gene, CDR3 protein, CDR3 DNA. A D gene is named only where the DNA matches it firmly. A row's size may be missing; if present it is once, few, many or a size class.

size: -; V: TRBV15; D: TRBD1; J: TRBJ1-5; CDR3: CATSRDRGLQPQHF; DNA: TGTGCCACCAGCAGAGACAGGGGGCTTCAGCCCCAGCATTTT
size: -; V: TRBV19; D: -; J: TRBJ1-1; CDR3: CASRVDHRVPEAFF; DNA: TGTGCAAGTCGGGTTGACCACAGGGTTCCTGAAGCTTTCTTT
size: -; V: TRBV11-3; D: TRBD1; J: TRBJ2-1; CDR3: CASSPRQGFYNEQFF; DNA: TGTGCCAGCAGCCCCCGACAGGGCTTCTACAATGAGCAGTTCTTC
size: -; V: TRBV2; D: TRBD1; J: TRBJ1-1; CDR3: CASKRGRALSTEAFF; DNA: TGTGCCAGCAAGAGGGGGCGGGCGTTGAGCACTGAAGCTTTCTTT
size: -; V: TRBV19; D: -; J: TRBJ1-1; CDR3: CASSIRGIGAQPIEAFF; DNA: TGTGCCAGTAGTATCAGGGGTATCGGAGCCCAGCCTATTGAAGCTTTCTTT
size: -; V: TRBV19; D: -; J: TRBJ2-3; CDR3: CASRPEGSGTDTQYF; DNA: TGTGCCAGTAGACCAGAGGGCAGCGGCACAGATACGCAGTATTTT
size: -; V: TRBV9; D: TRBD1; J: TRBJ1-3; CDR3: CASSTQGDTIYF; DNA: TGTGCCAGCAGTACACAGGGGGACACCATATATTTT
size: -; V: TRBV7-2; D: -; J: TRBJ1-5; CDR3: CASSLSPPNQPQHF; DNA: TGTGCCAGCAGCTTATCCCCCCCGAATCAGCCCCAGCATTTT
size: -; V: TRBV3-1/TRBV3-2; D: TRBD1; J: TRBJ2-3; CDR3: CASSPGTVTDTQYF; DNA: TGTGCCAGCAGCCCCGGGACAGTCACAGATACGCAGTATTTT
size: -; V: TRBV5-6; D: -; J: TRBJ2-5; CDR3: CASSAIQGPEETQYF; DNA: TGTGCCAGCAGCGCCATACAGGGACCTGAAGAGACCCAGTACTTC
size: -; V: TRBV6-6; D: TRBD1; J: TRBJ1-3; CDR3: CASSFDRALSGNTIYF; DNA: TGTGCCAGCAGTTTTGACAGGGCCCTCTCTGGAAACACCATATATTTT
size: -; V: TRBV30; D: -; J: TRBJ1-5; CDR3: CAWSVQGGGHQPQHF; DNA: TGTGCCTGGAGTGTACAAGGGGGGGGCCATCAGCCCCAGCATTTT
size: -; V: TRBV15; D: -; J: TRBJ1-3; CDR3: CATSRDYRNTIYF; DNA: TGTGCCACCAGCAGAGATTATCGAAACACCATATATTTT
size: -; V: TRBV3-1/TRBV3-2; D: -; J: TRBJ2-7; CDR3: CASSQDRVGEQYF; DNA: TGTGCCAGCAGCCAAGATCGGGTGGGCGAGCAGTACTTC
size: -; V: TRBV28; D: TRBD1; J: TRBJ2-7; CDR3: CASSDRTGPYEQYF; DNA: TGTGCCAGCAGTGACCGGACAGGACCATACGAGCAGTACTTC
size: -; V: TRBV10-1; D: TRBD2; J: TRBJ2-3; CDR3: CASSESSGGAADTQYF; DNA: TGCGCCAGCAGTGAGAGCAGCGGGGGGGCCGCAGATACGCAGTATTTT
size: -; V: TRBV3-1/TRBV3-2; D: TRBD1; J: TRBJ2-7; CDR3: CASSQGPTTGGFYEQYF; DNA: TGTGCCAGCAGCCAAGGCCCCACGACAGGGGGTTTCTACGAGCAGTACTTC
size: -; V: TRBV6-1; D: TRBD2; J: TRBJ2-1; CDR3: CASSESGLAGYNEQFF; DNA: TGTGCCAGCAGTGAATCCGGACTAGCGGGATACAATGAGCAGTTCTTC
size: -; V: TRBV4-2; D: TRBD2; J: TRBJ2-6; CDR3: CASSQVRSGGTRGANVLTF; DNA: TGTGCCAGCAGCCAAGTCCGTAGCGGGGGGACCCGGGGGGCCAACGTCCTGACTTTC
size: -; V: TRBV10-3; D: -; J: TRBJ1-3; CDR3: CAISRTGTIYF; DNA: TGTGCCATCAGCCGAACAGGGACCATATATTTT
size: once; V: TRBV3-1/TRBV3-2; D: TRBD1; J: TRBJ1-2; CDR3: CASSQPSGGRNYGYTF; DNA: TGTGCCAGCAGCCAACCCTCAGGGGGCAGGAACTATGGCTACACCTTC
size: -; V: TRBV9; D: -; J: TRBJ1-5; CDR3: CASRIGNQPQHF; DNA: TGTGCCAGCAGGATAGGCAATCAGCCCCAGCATTTT
size: -; V: TRBV9; D: -; J: TRBJ1-5; CDR3: CASSRTDSNQPQHF; DNA: TGTGCCAGCAGCCGGACAGATAGCAATCAGCCCCAGCATTTT
size: -; V: TRBV28; D: TRBD1; J: TRBJ1-1; CDR3: CASSLQGASFKAFF; DNA: TGTGCCAGCAGTTTACAGGGGGCGAGTTTTAAAGCTTTCTTT
size: -; V: TRBV9; D: -; J: TRBJ1-6; CDR3: CASSPGRNSPPHF; DNA: TGTGCCAGCAGCCCAGGGAGGAATTCACCCCCCCACTTT
size: -; V: TRBV6-1; D: TRBD2; J: TRBJ2-3; CDR3: CASSEGTSGQDTQYF; DNA: TGTGCCAGCAGTGAAGGCACTAGCGGGCAAGATACGCAGTATTTT
size: -; V: TRBV5-1; D: TRBD1; J: TRBJ1-3; CDR3: CASSSGTGRGNTIYF; DNA: TGCGCCAGCAGCTCGGGGACAGGCCGGGGAAACACCATATATTTT
size: -; V: TRBV9; D: TRBD1; J: TRBJ1-3; CDR3: CASSQAGTENYSGNTIYF; DNA: TGTGCCAGCAGCCAGGCCGGGACAGAGAATTACTCTGGAAACACCATATATTTT
size: once; V: TRBV19; D: -; J: TRBJ2-2; CDR3: CASRMEGLDTGELFF; DNA: TGTGCCAGTAGAATGGAGGGGCTGGACACCGGGGAGCTGTTTTTT
size: -; V: TRBV11-2; D: TRBD1; J: TRBJ1-1; CDR3: CASSRDRGHMNTEAFF; DNA: TGTGCCAGCAGCCGAGACAGGGGCCACATGAACACTGAAGCTTTCTTT
size: -; V: TRBV30; D: -; J: TRBJ1-1; CDR3: CAWSGQLNTEAFF; DNA: TGTGCCTGGTCCGGACAGTTGAACACTGAAGCTTTCTTT
size: few; V: TRBV6-5; D: -; J: TRBJ1-4; CDR3: CASSRRPGEGEKLFF; DNA: TGTGCCAGCAGCCGGCGTCCAGGGGAAGGGGAAAAACTGTTTTTT
size: -; V: TRBV7-9; D: TRBD1; J: TRBJ1-2; CDR3: CASTRPQGAHSNYGYTF; DNA: TGTGCCAGCACCCGTCCACAGGGGGCACATTCTAACTATGGCTACACCTTC
size: -; V: TRBV28; D: TRBD1; J: TRBJ2-2; CDR3: CASTLTPGQLNTGELFF; DNA: TGTGCCAGCACCCTCACACCGGGACAGCTGAACACCGGGGAGCTGTTTTTT
size: -; V: TRBV7-9; D: -; J: TRBJ2-2; CDR3: CASALTPGELFF; DNA: TGTGCCAGCGCACTTACCCCCGGGGAGCTGTTTTTT
size: -; V: TRBV29-1; D: TRBD2; J: TRBJ2-1; CDR3: CSVGLAGAESYNEQFF; DNA: TGCAGCGTTGGACTAGCGGGGGCTGAATCCTACAATGAGCAGTTCTTC
size: -; V: TRBV2; D: -; J: TRBJ2-7; CDR3: CASSDRDKVDYEQYF; DNA: TGTGCCAGCAGTGACCGGGACAAAGTAGACTACGAGCAGTACTTC
size: -; V: TRBV19; D: -; J: TRBJ2-5; CDR3: CASTKAGGQETQYF; DNA: TGTGCCAGTACCAAGGCAGGAGGGCAAGAGACCCAGTACTTC
size: -; V: TRBV12-3/TRBV12-4; D: -; J: TRBJ2-3; CDR3: CASSSSSTDTQYF; DNA: TGTGCCAGCAGTTCTAGCAGCACAGATACGCAGTATTTT
size: -; V: TRBV12-3/TRBV12-4; D: -; J: TRBJ2-6; CDR3: CASRQSGANVLTF; DNA: TGTGCCAGCAGACAATCTGGGGCCAACGTCCTGACTTTC
size: -; V: TRBV6-1; D: TRBD2; J: TRBJ2-7; CDR3: CASSVTVAGGPSYEQYF; DNA: TGTGCCAGCAGTGTGACCGTAGCGGGGGGCCCCTCCTACGAGCAGTACTTC
size: -; V: TRBV2; D: TRBD2; J: TRBJ2-3; CDR3: CASSLGLAGERDTQYF; DNA: TGTGCCAGCAGCTTAGGACTAGCGGGGGAGAGAGATACGCAGTATTTT
size: -; V: TRBV10-3; D: TRBD2; J: TRBJ2-5; CDR3: CAISDLLAGEETQYF; DNA: TGTGCCATCAGTGATCTGCTAGCGGGGGAGGAGACCCAGTACTTC
size: -; V: TRBV6-5; D: -; J: TRBJ1-5; CDR3: CASAADQPQHF; DNA: TGTGCCAGCGCAGCGGATCAGCCCCAGCATTTT
size: -; V: TRBV28; D: -; J: TRBJ1-2; CDR3: CASTHDPRGYGYTF; DNA: TGTGCCAGCACCCACGACCCTAGGGGCTATGGCTACACCTTC
size: -; V: TRBV18; D: TRBD1; J: TRBJ1-5; CDR3: CASSPGTGMHQPQHF; DNA: TGTGCCAGCTCACCAGGGACAGGGATGCATCAGCCCCAGCATTTT
size: -; V: TRBV7-2; D: TRBD2; J: TRBJ2-3; CDR3: CASSSGTSGGGNTQYF; DNA: TGTGCCAGCAGTTCCGGGACTAGCGGGGGAGGGAATACGCAGTATTTT
size: -; V: TRBV5-1; D: TRBD2; J: TRBJ2-3; CDR3: CASSFGAGGQTDTQYF; DNA: TGCGCCAGCAGCTTTGGGGCGGGGGGTCAGACAGATACGCAGTATTTT
size: -; V: TRBV6-1; D: -; J: TRBJ1-3; CDR3: CASSERGSGNTIYF; DNA: TGTGCCAGCAGTGAAAGGGGCTCTGGAAACACCATATATTTT
size: -; V: TRBV6-5; D: TRBD2; J: TRBJ2-1; CDR3: CASSLGTSGANEQFF; DNA: TGTGCCAGCAGTTTAGGGACTAGCGGGGCAAATGAGCAGTTCTTC
size: -; V: TRBV7-3; D: -; J: TRBJ2-2; CDR3: CASSLRPGGINTGELFF; DNA: TGTGCCAGCAGCCTTAGACCGGGCGGGATTAACACCGGGGAGCTGTTTTTT
size: -; V: TRBV5-1; D: -; J: TRBJ2-3; CDR3: CASWTQGLGTQYF; DNA: TGCGCCAGTTGGACCCAGGGATTGGGTACGCAGTATTTT
size: -; V: TRBV5-4; D: TRBD1; J: TRBJ2-3; CDR3: CASSSWTGREGDTQYF; DNA: TGTGCCAGCAGCTCATGGACAGGGAGAGAAGGAGATACGCAGTATTTT